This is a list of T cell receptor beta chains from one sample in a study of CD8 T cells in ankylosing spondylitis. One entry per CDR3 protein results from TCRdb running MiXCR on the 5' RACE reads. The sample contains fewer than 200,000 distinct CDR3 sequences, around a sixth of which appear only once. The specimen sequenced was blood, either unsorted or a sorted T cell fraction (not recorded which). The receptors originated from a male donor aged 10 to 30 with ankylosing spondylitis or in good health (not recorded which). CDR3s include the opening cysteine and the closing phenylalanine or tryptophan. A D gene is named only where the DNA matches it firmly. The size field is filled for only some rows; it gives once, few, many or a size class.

cdr3_aa: CASSLVGRDYEQYF; cdr3_nt: TGTGCCAGCAGCTTAGTGGGACGGGACTACGAGCAGTACTTC; cdr3_length: 14; d_call: .; j_call: TRBJ2-7; v_call: TRBV7-2; clone_size: many
cdr3_aa: CASSLRGPTGELFF; cdr3_nt: TGCGCCAGCAGCTTGCGGGGGCCCACCGGGGAGCTGTTTTTT; cdr3_length: 14; d_call: .; j_call: TRBJ2-2; v_call: TRBV5-1; clone_size: many
cdr3_aa: CATSRDYGREGCF; cdr3_nt: TGTGCCACCAGCAGAGATTACGGACGAGAGGGGTGTTTC; cdr3_length: 13; d_call: .; j_call: TRBJ2-5; v_call: TRBV15; clone_size: many
cdr3_aa: CASSTPRASIDEQFF; cdr3_nt: TGCGCCAGCAGTACCCCGAGGGCCTCTATCGATGAGCAGTTCTTC; cdr3_length: 15; d_call: .; j_call: TRBJ2-1; v_call: TRBV10-2; clone_size: .
cdr3_aa: CASSPDNEQFF; cdr3_nt: TGCGCCAGCAGCCCTGACAATGAGCAGTTCTTC; cdr3_length: 11; d_call: .; j_call: TRBJ2-1; v_call: TRBV5-1; clone_size: many
cdr3_aa: CASSLPGLVFF; cdr3_nt: TGTGCCAGCAGTCTACCGGGACTTGTCTTCTTC; cdr3_length: 11; d_call: .; j_call: TRBJ2-1; v_call: TRBV12-3/TRBV12-4; clone_size: many
cdr3_aa: CSILVGVGTDTQYF; cdr3_nt: TGCAGCATCCTCGTAGGGGTTGGCACAGATACGCAGTATTTT; cdr3_length: 14; d_call: .; j_call: TRBJ2-3; v_call: TRBV29-1; clone_size: .
cdr3_aa: CASSTRLAGVDNEQFF; cdr3_nt: TGTGCCAGCAGTACCCGACTAGCGGGAGTGGATAATGAGCAGTTCTTC; cdr3_length: 16; d_call: TRBD2; j_call: TRBJ2-1; v_call: TRBV6-2/TRBV6-3; clone_size: many
cdr3_aa: CASSPGTNTGELFF; cdr3_nt: TGTGCCAGCAGCCCTGGAACAAACACCGGGGAGCTGTTTTTT; cdr3_length: 14; d_call: .; j_call: TRBJ2-2; v_call: TRBV7-6; clone_size: many
cdr3_aa: CASSLWASATTYNEQFF; cdr3_nt: TGTGCCAGCAGCTTGTGGGCGTCTGCTACTACCTACAATGAGCAGTTCTTC; cdr3_length: 17; d_call: .; j_call: TRBJ2-1; v_call: TRBV5-4; clone_size: .
cdr3_aa: CASSPQTGDEQYF; cdr3_nt: TGTGCCAGCTCACCCCAGACAGGGGACGAGCAGTACTTC; cdr3_length: 13; d_call: TRBD1; j_call: TRBJ2-7; v_call: TRBV18; clone_size: many
cdr3_aa: CASSLRNTEAFF; cdr3_nt: TGTGCCAGCAGTTTGCGGAACACTGAAGCTTTCTTT; cdr3_length: 12; d_call: .; j_call: TRBJ1-1; v_call: TRBV12-3/TRBV12-4; clone_size: many
cdr3_aa: CSATISAGIYNEQSF; cdr3_nt: TGCAGTGCTACCATATCAGCGGGGATCTACAATGAGCAGTCCTTC; cdr3_length: 15; d_call: TRBD2; j_call: TRBJ2-1; v_call: TRBV20-1; clone_size: .
cdr3_aa: CASSARRGLAGSSSYNEQFF; cdr3_nt: TGCGCCAGCAGCGCCCGGAGGGGCCTAGCGGGAAGCAGCTCCTACAATGAGCAGTTCTTC; cdr3_length: 20; d_call: TRBD2; j_call: TRBJ2-1; v_call: TRBV5-1; clone_size: many
cdr3_aa: CASSGTPQETQYF; cdr3_nt: TGTGCCAGCTCCGGGACTCCGCAAGAGACCCAGTACTTC; cdr3_length: 13; d_call: .; j_call: TRBJ2-5; v_call: TRBV6-1; clone_size: many
cdr3_aa: CASSATTDTQYF; cdr3_nt: TGTGCCAGCAGCGCCACCACAGATACGCAGTATTTT; cdr3_length: 12; d_call: .; j_call: TRBJ2-3; v_call: TRBV5-5; clone_size: many
cdr3_aa: CASSQVGARAQDTQYF; cdr3_nt: TGTGCCAGCAGCCAAGTTGGTGCGCGGGCCCAAGATACGCAGTATTTT; cdr3_length: 16; d_call: .; j_call: TRBJ2-3; v_call: TRBV4-2; clone_size: many
cdr3_aa: CASSPRGQGAHEQYF; cdr3_nt: TGTGCCAGCAGCCCAAGGGGACAGGGGGCCCACGAGCAGTACTTC; cdr3_length: 15; d_call: TRBD1; j_call: TRBJ2-7; v_call: TRBV7-3; clone_size: .
cdr3_aa: CASSFRVLQTNEQFF; cdr3_nt: TGTGCCAGCAGCTTTCGGGTCCTCCAAACCAATGAGCAGTTCTTC; cdr3_length: 15; d_call: .; j_call: TRBJ2-1; v_call: TRBV11-2; clone_size: many
cdr3_aa: CASSLIRGELFF; cdr3_nt: TGTGCCAGCAGTTTAATCCGGGGGGAGCTGTTTTTT; cdr3_length: 12; d_call: .; j_call: TRBJ2-2; v_call: TRBV12-3/TRBV12-4; clone_size: many
cdr3_aa: CASSSPEHVGKLFF; cdr3_nt: TGTGCCAGCAGCTCCCCGGAGCACGTCGGAAAACTGTTTTTT; cdr3_length: 14; d_call: .; j_call: TRBJ1-4; v_call: TRBV7-1; clone_size: .
cdr3_aa: CASSRGTAYEQYF; cdr3_nt: TGTGCCAGCAGTCGAGGGACAGCGTACGAGCAGTACTTC; cdr3_length: 13; d_call: TRBD1; j_call: TRBJ2-7; v_call: TRBV6-2/TRBV6-3; clone_size: many
cdr3_aa: CASSATSVSDTQYF; cdr3_nt: TGTGCCAGCAGCGCGACTAGCGTTTCAGATACGCAGTATTTT; cdr3_length: 14; d_call: TRBD2; j_call: TRBJ2-3; v_call: TRBV3-1; clone_size: many
cdr3_aa: CASSPLTNQPQHF; cdr3_nt: TGTGCCAGCAGTCCCCTAACCAATCAGCCCCAGCATTTT; cdr3_length: 13; d_call: .; j_call: TRBJ1-5; v_call: TRBV12-3/TRBV12-4; clone_size: many
cdr3_aa: CATSDWTGDEQFF; cdr3_nt: TGTGCCACCAGTGATTGGACAGGGGATGAGCAGTTCTTC; cdr3_length: 13; d_call: TRBD1; j_call: TRBJ2-1; v_call: TRBV24-1; clone_size: .
cdr3_aa: CATSRGPATVETQYF; cdr3_nt: TGTGCCACCAGCAGAGGACCGGCAACCGTGGAGACCCAGTACTTC; cdr3_length: 15; d_call: .; j_call: TRBJ2-5; v_call: TRBV15; clone_size: once
cdr3_aa: CASSLILGGSKTNEQFF; cdr3_nt: TGTGCCAGCAGTTTAATTCTTGGCGGGAGCAAAACAAATGAGCAGTTCTTC; cdr3_length: 17; d_call: TRBD2; j_call: TRBJ2-1; v_call: TRBV12-3/TRBV12-4; clone_size: .
cdr3_aa: CASSLEQPNTEAFF; cdr3_nt: TGTGCCAGCAGCTTGGAACAGCCCAACACTGAAGCTTTCTTT; cdr3_length: 14; d_call: .; j_call: TRBJ1-1; v_call: TRBV5-4; clone_size: many
cdr3_aa: CASSYTGSQPQHF; cdr3_nt: TGTGCCAGCAGTTACACAGGGTCGCAGCCCCAGCATTTT; cdr3_length: 13; d_call: .; j_call: TRBJ1-5; v_call: TRBV6-5; clone_size: .
cdr3_aa: CASSLAAAGELFF; cdr3_nt: TGTGCCAGCAGTTTAGCGGCCGCCGGGGAGCTGTTTTTT; cdr3_length: 13; d_call: .; j_call: TRBJ2-2; v_call: TRBV12-3/TRBV12-4; clone_size: many
cdr3_aa: CASSEPPGTQFF; cdr3_nt: TGCGCCAGCAGTGAGCCCCCTGGGACGCAGTTCTTC; cdr3_length: 12; d_call: .; j_call: TRBJ2-1; v_call: TRBV10-1; clone_size: many
cdr3_aa: CASSLPITSNQPQHF; cdr3_nt: TGTGCCAGTAGTCTCCCAATAACATCGAATCAGCCCCAGCATTTT; cdr3_length: 15; d_call: .; j_call: TRBJ1-5; v_call: TRBV19; clone_size: .
cdr3_aa: CASSVESFGETQYF; cdr3_nt: TGTGCCAGCAGCGTAGAGTCGTTCGGAGAGACCCAGTACTTC; cdr3_length: 14; d_call: .; j_call: TRBJ2-5; v_call: TRBV9; clone_size: many
cdr3_aa: CASSLTSANTGELFF; cdr3_nt: TGTGCCAGCAGCTTAACCTCAGCGAACACCGGGGAGCTGTTTTTT; cdr3_length: 15; d_call: .; j_call: TRBJ2-2; v_call: TRBV7-3; clone_size: few
cdr3_aa: CASSRGTGTGANVLTF; cdr3_nt: TGTGCCAGCTCAAGAGGGACAGGGACTGGGGCCAACGTCCTGACTTTC; cdr3_length: 16; d_call: TRBD1; j_call: TRBJ2-6; v_call: TRBV18; clone_size: many
cdr3_aa: CASSEPGQGLYTEAFF; cdr3_nt: TGTGCCAGCAGTGAACCGGGACAGGGGTTATACACTGAAGCTTTCTTT; cdr3_length: 16; d_call: TRBD1; j_call: TRBJ1-1; v_call: TRBV12-3/TRBV12-4; clone_size: many
cdr3_aa: CASRYNRGLSYNEQFF; cdr3_nt: TGTGCCAGCAGGTACAACAGGGGTCTCTCCTACAATGAGCAGTTCTTC; cdr3_length: 16; d_call: TRBD1; j_call: TRBJ2-1; v_call: TRBV6-5; clone_size: many
cdr3_aa: CASRRLAGSRGEQYF; cdr3_nt: TGTGCCAGCAGGCGACTAGCGGGGTCCCGGGGCGAGCAGTACTTC; cdr3_length: 15; d_call: TRBD2; j_call: TRBJ2-7; v_call: TRBV12-3/TRBV12-4; clone_size: many
cdr3_aa: CASSSRLAGSTDTQYF; cdr3_nt: TGCGCCAGCAGCTCCCGACTAGCGGGTAGCACAGATACGCAGTATTTT; cdr3_length: 16; d_call: TRBD2; j_call: TRBJ2-3; v_call: TRBV5-1; clone_size: many
cdr3_aa: CSAREAGLGEQYF; cdr3_nt: TGCAGTGCGAGGGAAGCGGGATTGGGCGAGCAGTACTTC; cdr3_length: 13; d_call: TRBD2; j_call: TRBJ2-7; v_call: TRBV20-1; clone_size: many
cdr3_aa: CASSLEFIQPQHF; cdr3_nt: TGTGCCAGCAGCTTAGAGTTCATTCAGCCCCAGCATTTT; cdr3_length: 13; d_call: .; j_call: TRBJ1-5; v_call: TRBV7-2; clone_size: many
cdr3_aa: CASRLGQGLVQPQHF; cdr3_nt: TGTGCCAGCCGCCTGGGACAGGGGCTTGTACAGCCCCAGCATTTT; cdr3_length: 15; d_call: TRBD1; j_call: TRBJ1-5; v_call: TRBV12-3/TRBV12-4; clone_size: many
cdr3_aa: CSSSALGEQFF; cdr3_nt: TGCAGCTCATCCGCCCTAGGTGAGCAGTTCTTC; cdr3_length: 11; d_call: .; j_call: TRBJ2-1; v_call: TRBV29-1; clone_size: few
cdr3_aa: CSVVGGTNIQYF; cdr3_nt: TGCAGCGTCGTGGGGGGTACTAACATTCAGTACTTC; cdr3_length: 12; d_call: .; j_call: TRBJ2-4; v_call: TRBV29-1; clone_size: few
cdr3_aa: CASSDSSNEQFF; cdr3_nt: TGTGCCAGCAGTGACTCTAGCAATGAGCAGTTCTTC; cdr3_length: 12; d_call: .; j_call: TRBJ2-1; v_call: TRBV6-4; clone_size: many
cdr3_aa: CASSYSGGPQETQYF; cdr3_nt: TGTGCCAGCAGTTACTCTGGGGGACCCCAAGAGACCCAGTACTTC; cdr3_length: 15; d_call: .; j_call: TRBJ2-5; v_call: TRBV6-6; clone_size: many
cdr3_aa: CASSLGSGGGETQYF; cdr3_nt: TGCGCCAGCAGCTTGGGTAGCGGAGGGGGGGAGACCCAGTACTTC; cdr3_length: 15; d_call: .; j_call: TRBJ2-5; v_call: TRBV5-1; clone_size: many
cdr3_aa: CSSRGGAEQFF; cdr3_nt: TGCAGCTCCCGCGGGGGGGCCGAGCAGTTCTTC; cdr3_length: 11; d_call: TRBD2; j_call: TRBJ2-1; v_call: TRBV29-1; clone_size: .
cdr3_aa: CASMWGNEQFF; cdr3_nt: TGTGCCAGCATGTGGGGGAATGAGCAGTTCTTC; cdr3_length: 11; d_call: .; j_call: TRBJ2-1; v_call: TRBV6-5; clone_size: .
cdr3_aa: CASSNFWASGTDEQFF; cdr3_nt: TGCGCCAGCAGCAACTTTTGGGCTAGCGGGACTGATGAGCAGTTCTTC; cdr3_length: 16; d_call: TRBD2; j_call: TRBJ2-1; v_call: TRBV5-1; clone_size: many
cdr3_aa: CASSQDWQPYEQYF; cdr3_nt: TGCGCCAGCAGCCAAGATTGGCAGCCCTACGAGCAGTACTTC; cdr3_length: 14; d_call: .; j_call: TRBJ2-7; v_call: TRBV4-3; clone_size: many
cdr3_aa: CSVRGRSTDTQYF; cdr3_nt: TGCAGCGTGAGGGGGCGCAGCACAGATACGCAGTATTTT; cdr3_length: 13; d_call: TRBD1; j_call: TRBJ2-3; v_call: TRBV29-1; clone_size: many
cdr3_aa: CASSDLYTGELFF; cdr3_nt: TGTGCCAGCAGCGATCTATACACCGGGGAGCTGTTTTTT; cdr3_length: 13; d_call: .; j_call: TRBJ2-2; v_call: TRBV27; clone_size: few